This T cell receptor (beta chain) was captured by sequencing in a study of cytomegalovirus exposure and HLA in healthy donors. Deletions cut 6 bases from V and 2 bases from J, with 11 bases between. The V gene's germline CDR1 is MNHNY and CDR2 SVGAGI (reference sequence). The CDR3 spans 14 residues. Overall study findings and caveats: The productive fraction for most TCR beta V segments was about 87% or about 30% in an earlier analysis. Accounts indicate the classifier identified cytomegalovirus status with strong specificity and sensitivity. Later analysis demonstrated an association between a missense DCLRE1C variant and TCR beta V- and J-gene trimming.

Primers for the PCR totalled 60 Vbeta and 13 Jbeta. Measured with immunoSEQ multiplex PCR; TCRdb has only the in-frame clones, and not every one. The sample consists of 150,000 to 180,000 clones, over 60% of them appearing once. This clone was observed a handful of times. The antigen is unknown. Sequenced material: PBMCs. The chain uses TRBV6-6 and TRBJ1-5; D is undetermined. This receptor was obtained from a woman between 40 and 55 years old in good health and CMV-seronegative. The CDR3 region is CASRAFEGNQPQHF. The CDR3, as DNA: TGTGCCAGCAGAGCATTCGAAGGCAATCAGCCCCAGCATTTT.